A single sample gave rise to the 28 T cell receptor beta chains below, sequenced in a study of blood T cell repertoires in COVID-19. Method: immunoSEQ multiplex PCR; TCRdb's copy keeps in-frame clones and lacks some. The data hold 190,000 or so clones, with about nine tenths observed a single time. Sequencing was carried out using peripheral blood. The receptors here all came from a woman in her 70s with acute or convalescent COVID-19.

This chain connects TRBV6-5 to TRBJ2-7; no definite D call. Per the germline V gene, CDR1 is MNHEY and CDR2 is SVGAGI. The CDR3 is 15 amino acids. V was pared by 0 bases and J by 5 bases, with 14 bases between. The CDR3 sequence: CASSYSPGSANEQYF. As DNA, the CDR3 is TGTGCCAGCAGTTACTCACCAGGATCAGCCAACGAGCAGTACTTC.

This clone came up a few times. This chain connects TRBV12-5 to TRBJ2-3, with D unclear. Germline loops: CDR1 LGHNT, CDR2 FRNRAP. The CDR3 covers 16 residues. Deletions cut 0 bases from V and 0 bases from J, with 10 bases between. The CDR3 bases are TGTGCTAGTGGTTTGGTACTAAGCGCGAGCACAGATACGCAGTATTTT. The encoded protein is CASGLVLSASTDTQYF.

The chain links TRBV6-5 to TRBJ2-7; D perhaps matches TRBD1 (5 bases). The germline CDR1 and CDR2 sequences are MNHEY and SVGAGI. This CDR3 is built from 16 residues. V was cut by 4 bases and J by 4 bases, with 20 bases left in between. In nucleotides, the CDR3 is TGTGCCAGCAGTTCGAATCCGCGGACATCGGCATACGAGCAGTACTTC. This gives the protein CASSSNPRTSAYEQYF.

The V call is TRBV28, the J call TRBJ2-7, with D possibly being TRBD1 (6 bases). Germline CDR1 MDHEN, CDR2 SYDVKM. V dropped 5 bases and J dropped 0 bases, with 17 bases sitting between them. CDR3 length equals 16 residues. The chain's CDR3 is CASSKRTVSSSYEQYF. CDR3 in DNA: TGTGCCAGCAGTAAAAGGACAGTGTCGAGCTCCTACGAGCAGTACTTC.

The V gene is TRBV5-4, the J gene TRBJ2-2; 14 bases match TRBD2. CDR1 and CDR2 from the germline V gene are SGHNT and YYREEE (reference sequence). Trimming removed 3 bases from V and 6 bases from J; junction bases left unmatched: 10. CDR3 length: 18 amino acids. This chain's CDR3 is CASSSRGTSGRRSGELFF. The CDR3, as DNA: TGTGCCAGCAGCTCTCGTGGGACTAGCGGGAGAAGATCCGGGGAGCTGTTTTTT.

The chain combines TRBV27 with TRBJ1-2, with D possibly matching TRBD1 (5 bases). This CDR3 region has 13 residues. Germline CDR1 and CDR2: MNHEY and SMNVEV (reference sequence). Trimming took off 6 bases at V and 4 bases at J, with 12 bases between the two ends. DNA of the CDR3: TGTGCCAGCAGCAAGACAGAGTTCTATGGCTACACCTTC. Translation: CASSKTEFYGYTF.

The table lists this clone with a count of one. The chain combines TRBV7-9 with TRBJ2-5, with D maybe TRBD1 (6 bases). Trimming removed 3 bases from V and 4 bases from J, with 15 bases in between. Per germline, CDR1 SEHNR and CDR2 FQNEAQ (reference sequence). This CDR3 region has 15 residues. CDR3 protein: CASSFPTGRVETQYF. CDR3 DNA sequence: TGTGCCAGCAGCTTCCCGACAGGAAGGGTAGAGACCCAGTACTTC.

The CDR3 region has the DNA TGTGCCAGCAGAAGCCGGACAGGGAATCAGCCCCAGCATTTT. It encodes CASRSRTGNQPQHF. The chain employs TRBV5-6 and TRBJ1-5, with 8 bases matching TRBD1. Germline-derived CDR1 and CDR2 are SGHDT and YYEEEE. The CDR3 length is 14 residues. Germline trimming cut 5 bases from V and 4 bases from J; bases unmatched to any gene: 5.

V is TRBV6-2 or TRBV6-3 and J is TRBJ1-2; 9 bases agree with TRBD1. The CDR3 sequence is 15 residues long. J was trimmed by 3 bases and V by 2 bases; bases with no gene match: 4. Germline V gene data show CDR1 as MNHEY and CDR2 as SVGEGT. CDR3 in amino acids: CASSYGQGRDYGYTF. The DNA for the CDR3 is TGTGCCAGCAGTTACGGACAGGGGAGAGACTATGGCTACACCTTC.

This chain uses TRBV25-1 with TRBJ2-1; 9 bases agree with TRBD2. V was clipped by 10 bases and J by 7 bases; unmatched bases: 8. The CDR3 length is 13 residues. Germline-derived CDR1 and CDR2 are MGHDK and SYGVNS. The CDR3 DNA reads as TGTGCCACCGTAGCGGGAGTTTTTAATGAGCAGTTCTTC. Its translation is CATVAGVFNEQFF. Full variable domain (remainder filled in from reference TRBV25-1 and TRBJ2-1): EADIYQTPRYLVIGTGKKITLECSQTMGHDKMYWYQQDPGMELHLIHYSYGVNSTEKGDLSSESTVSRIRTEHFPLTLESARPSHTSQYLCATVAGVFNEQFFGPGTRLTVL.

The rearrangement uses TRBV5-6 and TRBJ2-7; a possible D gene is TRBD1 (5 bases). Germline V CDR1 and CDR2: SGHDT, YYEEEE. The CDR3 length is 13 residues. V shed 4 bases and J shed 4 bases, with 12 bases lying between them. The CDR3 spells CASSLGPAYEQYF. DNA for the CDR3: TGTGCCAGCAGCCTGGGGCCAGCGTACGAGCAGTACTTC. Full variable domain (rest looked up from reference TRBV5-6 and TRBJ2-7): DAGVTQSPTHLIKTRGQQVTLRCSPKSGHDTVSWYQQALGQGPQFIFQYYEEEERQRGNFPDRFSGHQFPNYSSELNVNALLLGDSALYLCASSLGPAYEQYFGPGTRLTVT.

The chain has TRBV6-6 and TRBJ1-2; D ambiguous. The CDR3 contains 15 residues. The germline gives CDR1 MNHNY, CDR2 SVGAGI (reference sequence). Trimming cost V 6 bases and J 3 bases, with 17 bases left between them. The chain's CDR3 is CASRLERGVDYGYTF. For the CDR3, the DNA is TGTGCCAGCAGACTCGAGCGGGGAGTCGACTATGGCTACACCTTC.

The CDR3 loop is CSVGHSINIQYF. The CDR3, as DNA: TGCAGCGTTGGACACAGCATAAACATTCAGTACTTC. The chain carries TRBV29-1 and TRBJ2-4; D is ambiguous. This CDR3 contains 12 residues. Trimming removed 4 bases from V and 6 bases from J, with 10 bases in between. Looked up from germline, CDR1 is SQVTM and CDR2 is ANQGSEA.

This clone appeared once. The sample contains more than one DNA sequence encoding this CDR3. The CDR3 sequence is CASRTGGVPGELFF. The CDR3 DNA reads as TGCGCCAGTAGGACGGGCGGGGTCCCCGGGGAGCTGTTTTTT. The chain recombines TRBV5-1 with TRBJ2-2; tentative D call: TRBD2 (6 bases). Looked up from germline, CDR1 is SGHRS and CDR2 is YFSETQ. The CDR3 loop spans 14 amino acids. With 8 bases removed from V and 6 bases from J, the gap between germline ends came to 17 bases.

CDR3 sequence (DNA): TGTGCCAGCAGTTTGACAGGGAGGCAAGAGACCCAGTACTTC. Its translation is CASSLTGRQETQYF. The chain links TRBV28 to TRBJ2-5, with a possible D match to TRBD1 (7 bases). V lost 3 bases and J lost 2, with 10 bases in between. Germline V gene sequence: CDR1 MDHEN, CDR2 SYDVKM. CDR3 size: 14 residues.

The chain's CDR3 is CATSDRTRTGGRGIYGYTF. In DNA, the CDR3 is TGTGCCACCAGTGATCGAACAAGGACAGGGGGCAGGGGAATCTATGGCTACACCTTC. The chain links TRBV24-1 to TRBJ1-2, with TRBD1 matching 11 bases. The junction had 15 bases not matched to a gene; V was cut back by 3 bases and J by 4 bases. Germline V lookup: CDR1 KGHDR, CDR2 SFDVKD. The CDR3 has 19 residues.

In its sample, this clone was seen a few times. This chain joins TRBV18 and TRBJ1-1; perhaps TRBD1 as D (5 bases). The germline V gene encodes CDR1 KGHSH and CDR2 LQKENI. Trimming removed 1 base at V and 1 base at J, with 10 bases between. The CDR3 covers 15 residues. CDR3 amino acids: CASSPRGLRNTEAFF. CDR3 nucleotides: TGTGCCAGCTCACCACGGGGACTCAGGAACACTGAAGCTTTCTTT.

The chain uses TRBV11-1 and TRBJ2-3; 7 bases match TRBD1. Trimming took 3 bases from V and 4 from J; bases not matched to a gene: 10. This CDR3 is built from 16 residues. CDR1 and CDR2 from the germline V gene are SGHAT and FQDESV (reference sequence). This chain's CDR3 is CASSLQGYGQADTQYF. CDR3 DNA: TGTGCCAGCAGCTTGCAGGGGTACGGACAGGCAGATACGCAGTATTTT.

The rearrangement links TRBV27 to TRBJ2-1; D gene unclear. V gave up 2 bases and J gave up 9 bases, with 8 bases separating them. Germline V gene sequence: CDR1 MNHEY, CDR2 SMNVEV (reference sequence). This CDR3 region has 12 residues. CDR3 sequence (DNA): TGTGCCAGCAGTTTACCCGGCGGTGAGCAGTTCTTC. Amino acids: CASSLPGGEQFF.

The chain uses TRBV5-1 and TRBJ2-2; TRBD1 aligns across 8 bases. CDR1 and CDR2 (germline): SGHRS, YFSETQ. V was clipped by 0 bases and J by 4 bases; unmatched bases: 8. The CDR3 length is 17 residues. The CDR3 is CASSLALRTGSTGELFF. Here the CDR3 DNA reads TGCGCCAGCAGCTTGGCCCTCAGGACAGGGAGCACCGGGGAGCTGTTTTTT.

The chain is built from TRBV28 and TRBJ1-5; possible D gene TRBD1, 6 bases. Trimming shortened V by 5 bases and J by 2 bases, and 16 bases separated the two germline ends. This CDR3 region has 16 residues. Germline V gene data show CDR1 as MDHEN and CDR2 as SYDVKM. CDR3: CASSPWRGPGNQPQHF. Here the CDR3 DNA reads TGTGCCAGCAGTCCCTGGCGGGGGCCGGGCAATCAGCCCCAGCATTTT.

V and J are TRBV3-1 (or the pseudogene TRBV3-2) and TRBJ1-1; D is perhaps TRBD1 (6 bases). CDR1 is LGHDT and CDR2 is YNNKEL in the germline V gene (reference sequence). The CDR3 extends over 14 amino acids. With 1 base removed from V and 1 base from J, the gap between germline ends came to 7 bases. DNA for the CDR3: TGTGCCAGCAGCCAAGCGGACAGGAACACTGAAGCTTTCTTT. Translating gives CASSQADRNTEAFF.

The chain has TRBV3-1 (or the pseudogene TRBV3-2) and TRBJ2-1; D is unresolved. The CDR3 contains 16 residues. V shed 0 bases and J shed 4 bases, with 13 bases lying between them. Germline CDR1 and CDR2: LGHDT and YNNKEL (reference sequence). In DNA, the CDR3 is TGTGCCAGCAGCCAAGATAGGCTAGATTCTTACAATGAGCAGTTCTTC. Amino acid sequence: CASSQDRLDSYNEQFF.

The chain combines TRBV5-1 with TRBJ2-7; D is perhaps TRBD1 (6 bases). The CDR3 loop spans 14 amino acids. Trimming cost V 4 bases and J 4 bases, with 15 bases left between them. CDR1 and CDR2 (germline): SGHRS, YFSETQ. Here the CDR3 DNA reads TGCGCCAGCAGCGCAACGGGACACTCTTACGAGCAGTACTTC. Its translation: CASSATGHSYEQYF.

In its sample, this clone was seen a few times. This chain links TRBV5-4 with TRBJ1-2; TRBD1 matches 7 bases. The V gene's germline CDR1 is SGHNT and CDR2 YYREEE (reference sequence). This CDR3 spans 15 amino acids. The junction had 4 bases not matched to a gene; V was cut back by 0 bases and J by 2 bases. The CDR3 reads CASSLEGARNYGYTF. Written as DNA, the CDR3 is TGTGCCAGCAGCTTGGAGGGGGCGCGGAACTATGGCTACACCTTC.

This chain joins TRBV11-3 and TRBJ1-1; 10 bases align to TRBD1. Per germline, CDR1 SGHNT and CDR2 YENEEA. The CDR3 length is 14 residues. V trimming: 2 bases; J trimming: 9 bases; junction bases outside the gene matches: 6. CDR3 region: CASSLKGDRGQAFF. The CDR3 bases are TGTGCCAGCAGCTTAAAAGGAGACAGGGGGCAAGCTTTCTTT.

The chain uses TRBV27 and TRBJ1-4, with a weak D call TRBD1 (6 bases). The CDR3 contains 17 residues. From germline, CDR1 is MNHEY and CDR2 SMNVEV (reference sequence). Trimming shortened V by 1 base and J by 0 bases, and 12 bases separated the two germline ends. The CDR3: CASSLLGGDATNEKLFF. In nucleotides, the CDR3 is TGTGCCAGCAGTTTATTAGGGGGGGATGCAACTAATGAAAAACTGTTTTTT.

V and J are TRBV7-8 and TRBJ2-1, with a possible D match to TRBD2 (6 bases). The length of the CDR3 is 15 residues. V was trimmed by 0 bases and J by 4 bases, leaving 10 bases between them. Per germline, CDR1 SGHVS and CDR2 FQNEAQ. DNA for the CDR3: TGTGCCAGCAGCTTAGCCGGGAGCCTTTACAATGAGCAGTTCTTC. Protein sequence: CASSLAGSLYNEQFF.